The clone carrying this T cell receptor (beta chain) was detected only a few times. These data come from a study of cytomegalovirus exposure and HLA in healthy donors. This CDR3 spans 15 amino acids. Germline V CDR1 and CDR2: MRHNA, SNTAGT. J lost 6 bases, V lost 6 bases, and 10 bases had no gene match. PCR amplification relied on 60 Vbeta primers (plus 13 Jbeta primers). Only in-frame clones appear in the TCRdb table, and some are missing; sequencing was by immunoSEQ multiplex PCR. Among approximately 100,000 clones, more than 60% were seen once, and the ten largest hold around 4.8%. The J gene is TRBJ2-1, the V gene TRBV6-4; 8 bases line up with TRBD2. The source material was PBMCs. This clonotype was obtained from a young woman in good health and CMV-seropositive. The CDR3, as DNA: TGTGCCAGCAGATCTTTAGCGGGATCCAGCAATGAGCAGTTCTTC. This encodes CASRSLAGSSNEQFF.